This T cell receptor beta chain was obtained from a study of cytomegalovirus exposure and HLA in healthy donors. Study-wide context: Roughly 77 million unique TCRs from HLA-typed donors made up an early data release.

Germline CDR1 SGHRS, CDR2 YFSETQ. Trimming left V 1 base short and J 1 base short, with 7 bases between. The CDR3 consists of 14 residues. Study-wide results and limits: Across donors, sequencing depth was assumed by presence/absence analyses to be roughly uniform. Cytomegalovirus status was reportedly diagnosed by the classifier with high specificity and sensitivity.

The PCR used 60 Vbeta and 13 Jbeta primers. Some clones are missing from TCRdb's copy, which holds only in-frame ones; the method was immunoSEQ multiplex PCR. The sample holds about 130,000 clones, approximately 8.9% seen once. Donors consisted of healthy bone marrow donors. This clone has just a few counts. Its antigen remains unknown. The chain has TRBV5-1 and TRBJ2-3; D is uncertain. The sequenced material came from PBMCs. The TCR sequence derives from a woman between 40 and 50 years old in good health and CMV-seropositive. In DNA, the CDR3 is TGCGCCAGCAGCTTGACTAAACGCACAGATACGCAGTATTTT. Its protein product is CASSLTKRTDTQYF.